These 21 T cell receptor beta chains share one sample of origin, sequenced in a study of blood T cell repertoires in COVID-19. The data were produced by immunoSEQ multiplex PCR, yet TCRdb's version contains in-frame clones alone and is incomplete. Found here are tens of thousands of clones, more than 70% of them singletons; the top ten hold 7.5% to 8.5%. Material for sequencing was peripheral blood. The receptor source for this set is a man aged 55 to 70 with active COVID-19.

CDR3 in amino acids: CAWRWTGASYEQYF. CDR3 sequence (DNA): TGTGCCTGGAGATGGACAGGAGCCTCCTACGAGCAGTACTTC. J is TRBJ2-7 and V is TRBV30, with 7 bases matching TRBD1. Germline V gene data show CDR1 as GTSNPN and CDR2 as SVGIG (reference sequence). This CDR3 region has 14 residues. V lost 3 bases and J lost 0; bases outside the gene matches: 5.

V and J are TRBV30 and TRBJ1-2; TRBD1 matches at 7 bases. The CDR3 sequence is 12 residues long. V shed 8 bases and J 8 bases; nucleotides not matched to a gene: 11. Germline CDR1 is GTSNPN and CDR2 is SVGIG (reference sequence). The DNA for the CDR3 is TGTGCCGGACACAGGGGAGTCAGCGGCTACACCTTC. Translating it yields CAGHRGVSGYTF.

This chain joins TRBV25-1 and TRBJ2-5; no definite D call. From germline, CDR1 is MGHDK and CDR2 SYGVNS. The CDR3 contains 14 residues. The germline V and J ends were trimmed by 5 bases and 5 bases, with 15 bases remaining between them. The CDR3 DNA reads TGTGCCAGCAGTTCTACCACCACCCGGGAGACCCAGTACTTC. It encodes CASSSTTTRETQYF.

The V and J genes are TRBV27 and TRBJ2-1; 7 bases are shared with TRBD1. With V trimmed by 4 bases and J by 6 bases, 12 bases remained unmatched. This CDR3 comprises 16 residues. CDR1 is MNHEY, CDR2 SMNVEV, per germline (reference sequence). CDR3 region: CASSSRTGIHRNEQFF. The DNA for the CDR3 is TGTGCCAGCAGTTCCCGGACAGGAATCCACCGCAATGAGCAGTTCTTC.

The CDR3 DNA reads TGTGCCGGGGTGACAGGGACTGATCTTTCTGGAAACACCATATATTTT. This translates into CAGVTGTDLSGNTIYF. The chain employs TRBV18 and TRBJ1-3; 7 bases map to TRBD1. Looked up from germline, CDR1 is KGHSH and CDR2 is LQKENI. The CDR3 spans 16 residues. The trim removed 11 bases at V and 1 base at J, leaving 14 bases unmatched.

This clone was observed once. This chain uses TRBV24-1 with TRBJ2-1; 9 nucleotides match TRBD1. This CDR3 comprises 16 residues. V lost 5 bases and J lost 7; bases outside the gene matches: 11. Germline V gives CDR1 KGHDR, CDR2 SFDVKD. The CDR3 spells CATSGASGTGTNEQFF. The CDR3 DNA is TGTGCCACCAGTGGTGCCTCCGGGACAGGGACGAATGAGCAGTTCTTC.

This clone was counted once. This chain links TRBV28 with TRBJ2-5; D is possibly TRBD1 (6 bases). CDR1 is MDHEN, CDR2 SYDVKM, per germline. Trimming cost V 6 bases and J 1 base, with 9 bases left between them. This CDR3 comprises 13 residues. This CDR3 is CASRGASQETQYF. The DNA for the CDR3 is TGTGCCAGCAGGGGGGCCTCCCAAGAGACCCAGTACTTC.

The chain uses TRBV2 and TRBJ2-1; 11 bases agree with TRBD2. CDR1 and CDR2 (germline): SNHLY, FYNNEI. V lost 7 bases and J lost 3; bases outside the gene matches: 14. CDR3 length equals 18 residues. CDR3 coding DNA: TGTGCCAGCACCCAAAGGAGGGTCGGGACTAGCGGCTACAATGAGCAGTTCTTC. Translating it yields CASTQRRVGTSGYNEQFF.

The chain joins TRBV10-3 to TRBJ2-7; D might be TRBD2 (6 bases). Per germline, CDR1 ENHRY and CDR2 SYGVKD. The CDR3 loop spans 12 amino acids. CDR3 protein: CGSRQEGSEQYF. The CDR3, as DNA: TGTGGATCACGGCAGGAGGGCTCCGAGCAGTACTTC.

V usage is TRBV11-2 and J usage is TRBJ2-1; the D gene is possibly TRBD1 (6 bases). The length of the CDR3 is 18 residues. The germline V gene encodes CDR1 SGHAT and CDR2 FQNNGV. Between the trimmed V and J ends, which lost 3 bases and 5 bases, there was a span of 23 bases. CDR3 loop: CASSFLRGGRPRDNEQFF. In DNA, the CDR3 is TGTGCCAGCAGCTTCCTCAGGGGCGGGCGACCACGGGACAATGAGCAGTTCTTC. Complete variable domain (other parts from reference TRBV11-2 and TRBJ2-1): EAGVAQSPRYKIIEKRQSVAFWCNPISGHATLYWYQQILGQGPKLLIQFQNNGVVDDSQLPKDRFSAERLKGVDSTLKIQPAKLEDSAVYLCASSFLRGGRPRDNEQFFGPGTRLTVL.

The CDR3 reads CASRSRQGIDSGNTIYF. The CDR3 DNA reads TGTGCCAGTAGATCCCGACAGGGGATAGACTCTGGAAACACCATATATTTT. This chain joins TRBV19 and TRBJ2-2; 8 bases agree with TRBD1. The J call may be in error: the DNA end matches TRBJ1-3 better. CDR3 length: 17 residues. Per germline, CDR1 LNHDA and CDR2 SQIVND (reference sequence).

The CDR3 sequence is CSVEITDTQYF. The CDR3 DNA reads as TGCAGCGTCGAGATCACAGATACGCAGTATTTT. The chain is built from TRBV29-1 and TRBJ2-3; D not resolved. Germline CDR1 and CDR2: SQVTM and ANQGSEA. V was trimmed by 6 bases and J by 2 bases, leaving 6 bases between them. There are 11 residues in the CDR3.

V and J are TRBV6-6 and TRBJ2-1; D may be TRBD2 (5 bases). Deletions cut 9 bases from V and 6 bases from J, with 12 bases between. Germline CDR1 is MNHNY and CDR2 is SVGAGI (reference sequence). This CDR3 contains 12 residues. CDR3 coding DNA: TGTGCCAGTACTAGGGCAGGCAATGAGCAGTTCTTC. Translated, it gives CASTRAGNEQFF.

The rearrangement links TRBV12-5 to TRBJ2-7; no definite D call. V was shortened by 2 bases and J by 4 bases, with 15 bases between the two germline ends. In germline, CDR1 is LGHNT, CDR2 FRNRAP. The CDR3 extends over 15 amino acids. The CDR3 DNA follows: TGTGCTAGTGGTTTGTCCCCAACACGCACGTACGAGCAGTACTTC. It codes for CASGLSPTRTYEQYF. The whole variable domain, remainder taken from reference TRBV12-5 and TRBJ2-7, is DARVTQTPRHKVTEMGQEVTMRCQPILGHNTVFWYRQTMMQGLELLAYFRNRAPLDDSGMPKDRFSAEMPDATLATLKIQPSEPRDSAVYFCASGLSPTRTYEQYFGPGTRLTVT.

A few counts support this clone. At one end, the junction sequence differs from germline, possibly due to a read error. The gene calls are TRBV2 and TRBJ2-7, with 8 bases that match TRBD1. The CDR3 has 11 residues. The germline V gene has CDR1 SNHLY and CDR2 FYNNEI. CDR3 protein: CASSLSGGWNF. Written as DNA, the CDR3 is TGTGCCAGCAGTCTCTCAGGGGGCTGGAACTTC.

The V gene is TRBV3-1 (or the pseudogene TRBV3-2), the J gene TRBJ2-3; 7 nucleotides line up with TRBD2. V shed 3 bases and J 5 bases; nucleotides not matched to a gene: 8. The CDR3 has 15 amino acids. Germline CDR1 reads LGHDT; CDR2 reads YNNKEL (reference sequence). Here the CDR3 reads CASSQSRGRVDTQYF. The DNA for the CDR3 is TGTGCCAGCAGCCAGTCGCGGGGGAGGGTAGATACGCAGTATTTT.

The chain couples TRBV2 to TRBJ2-7; maybe TRBD1 (7 bases). This CDR3 is built from 13 residues. The V end lost 10 bases, the J end lost 4 bases, and 17 bases lay between the germline ends. Per germline, CDR1 SNHLY and CDR2 FYNNEI. This CDR3 reads CATAGQLIYEQYF. The CDR3 nucleotides are TGTGCCACCGCGGGACAGTTGATATACGAGCAGTACTTC.

This chain connects TRBV6-5 to TRBJ1-1, with TRBD1 identical over 7 bases. With V trimmed by 6 bases and J by 6 bases, 10 bases remained unmatched. Germline CDR1 and CDR2: MNHEY and SVGAGI. CDR3 length: 14 residues. The CDR3 nucleotides read TGTGCCAGCAGCTTAGACAGGGCGAGGGCTGAAGCTTTCTTT. Amino acids: CASSLDRARAEAFF.

V usage is TRBV4-1 and J usage is TRBJ2-1; no firm D call. V was shortened by 4 bases and J by 6 bases, with 4 bases between the two germline ends. Germline V gene data show CDR1 as MGHRA and CDR2 as YSYEKL. The CDR3 has 11 residues. CDR3 bases: TGCGCCAGCAGCCCAGGCAATGAGCAGTTCTTC. Residues: CASSPGNEQFF.

This clone was found once. The chain couples TRBV9 to TRBJ2-2; possibly TRBD2 for D (5 bases). V was clipped by 0 bases and J by 2 bases, with 11 bases between them. Germline assignment: CDR1 SGDLS and CDR2 YYNGEE. The CDR3 is 16 residues long. CDR3 bases: TGTGCCAGCAGCGTAGTGGTAGCGACAAACACCGGGGAGCTGTTTTTT. Its translation is CASSVVVATNTGELFF.

V and J are TRBV18 and TRBJ2-5; 7 bases are a match to TRBD2. This CDR3 comprises 16 residues. Trimming took 3 bases from V and 3 from J; bases not matched to a gene: 10. The germline gives CDR1 KGHSH, CDR2 LQKENI. For the CDR3, the DNA is TGTGCCAGCTCACCTGGGTCCGGGGCGGGAGAAGAGACCCAGTACTTC. Translated: CASSPGSGAGEETQYF.